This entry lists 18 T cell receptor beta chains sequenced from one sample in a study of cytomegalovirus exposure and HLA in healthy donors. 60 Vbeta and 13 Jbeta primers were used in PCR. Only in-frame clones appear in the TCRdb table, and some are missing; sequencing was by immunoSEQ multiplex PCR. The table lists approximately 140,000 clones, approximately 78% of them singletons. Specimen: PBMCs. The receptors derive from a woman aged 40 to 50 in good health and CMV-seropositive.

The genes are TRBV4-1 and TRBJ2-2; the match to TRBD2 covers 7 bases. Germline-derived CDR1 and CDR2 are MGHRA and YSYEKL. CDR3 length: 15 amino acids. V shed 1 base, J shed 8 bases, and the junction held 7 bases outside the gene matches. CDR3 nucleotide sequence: TGCGCCAGCAGCCAAGTGGGAGGGCCATCGGGGGAGCTGTTTTTT. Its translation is CASSQVGGPSGELFF.

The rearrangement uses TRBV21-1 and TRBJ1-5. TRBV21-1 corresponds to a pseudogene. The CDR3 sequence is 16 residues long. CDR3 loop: CASSKGEGGSNQPQHF. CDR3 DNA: TGTGCCAGCAGCAAAGGGGAGGGGGGAAGCAATCAGCCCCAGCATTTT.

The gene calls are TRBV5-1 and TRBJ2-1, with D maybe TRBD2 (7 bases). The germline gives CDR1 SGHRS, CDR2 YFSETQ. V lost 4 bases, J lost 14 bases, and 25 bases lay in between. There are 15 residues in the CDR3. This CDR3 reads CASSLVGGLAESEFF. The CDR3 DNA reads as TGCGCCAGCAGCCTTGTGGGGGGCCTAGCGGAGTCAGAGTTCTTC. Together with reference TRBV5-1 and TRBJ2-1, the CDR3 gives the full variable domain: KAGVTQTPRYLIKTRGQQVTLSCSPISGHRSVSWYQQTPGQGLQFLFEYFSETQRNKGNFPGRFSGRQFSNSRSEMNVSTLELGDSALYLCASSLVGGLAESEFFGPGTRLTVL.

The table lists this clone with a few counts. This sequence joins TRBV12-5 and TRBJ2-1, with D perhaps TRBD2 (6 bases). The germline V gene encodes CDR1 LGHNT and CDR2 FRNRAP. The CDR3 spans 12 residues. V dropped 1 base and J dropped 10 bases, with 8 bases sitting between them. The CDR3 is CASGLAGREQFF. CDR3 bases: TGTGCTAGTGGTTTGGCAGGGAGGGAGCAGTTCTTC. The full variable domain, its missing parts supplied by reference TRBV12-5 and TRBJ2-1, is DARVTQTPRHKVTEMGQEVTMRCQPILGHNTVFWYRQTMMQGLELLAYFRNRAPLDDSGMPKDRFSAEMPDATLATLKIQPSEPRDSAVYFCASGLAGREQFFGPGTRLTVL.

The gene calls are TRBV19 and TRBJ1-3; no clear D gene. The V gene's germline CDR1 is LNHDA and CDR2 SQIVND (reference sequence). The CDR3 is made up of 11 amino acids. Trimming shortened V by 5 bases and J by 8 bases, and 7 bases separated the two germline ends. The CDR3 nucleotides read TGTGCCAGTAGTCCGAGCGACACCATATATTTT. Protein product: CASSPSDTIYF.

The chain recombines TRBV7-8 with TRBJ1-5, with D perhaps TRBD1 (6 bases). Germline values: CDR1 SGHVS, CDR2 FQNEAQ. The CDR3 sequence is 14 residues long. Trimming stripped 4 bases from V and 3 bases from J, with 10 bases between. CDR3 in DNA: TGTGCCAGCAGCTCCAACAGGGCCAATCAGCCCCAGCATTTT. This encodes CASSSNRANQPQHF.

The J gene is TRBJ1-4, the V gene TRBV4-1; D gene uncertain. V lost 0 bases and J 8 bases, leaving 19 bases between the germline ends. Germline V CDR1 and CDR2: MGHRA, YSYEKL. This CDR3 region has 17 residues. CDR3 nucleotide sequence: TGCGCCAGCAGCCAAGAACCGGGTCCCCTAGCAAGCGAAAAACTGTTTTTT. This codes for CASSQEPGPLASEKLFF.

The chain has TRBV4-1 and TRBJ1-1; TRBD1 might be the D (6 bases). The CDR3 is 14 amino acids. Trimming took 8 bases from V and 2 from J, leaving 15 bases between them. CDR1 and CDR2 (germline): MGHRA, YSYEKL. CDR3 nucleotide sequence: TGCGCCAGCTCTAGACAGGCCGCAAACACTGAAGCTTTCTTT. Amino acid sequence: CASSRQAANTEAFF.

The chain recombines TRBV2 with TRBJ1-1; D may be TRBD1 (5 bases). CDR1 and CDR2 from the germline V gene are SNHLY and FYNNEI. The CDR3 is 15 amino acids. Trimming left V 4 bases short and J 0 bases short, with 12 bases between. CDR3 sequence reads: CASSGYPDMNTEAFF. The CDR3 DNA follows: TGTGCCAGCAGTGGTTACCCGGACATGAACACTGAAGCTTTCTTT.

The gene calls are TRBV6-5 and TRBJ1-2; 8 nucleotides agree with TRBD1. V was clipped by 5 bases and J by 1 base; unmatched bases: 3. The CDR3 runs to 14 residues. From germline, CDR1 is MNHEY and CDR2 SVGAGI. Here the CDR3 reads CASSQGQGNYGYTF. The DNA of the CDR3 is TGTGCCAGCAGTCAAGGACAGGGTAACTATGGCTACACCTTC.

Written as DNA, the CDR3 is TGTGCCAGCAGCTTAGACACGGGTAAGGAGACCCAGTACTTC. Its translation is CASSLDTGKETQYF. The J gene is TRBJ2-5, the V gene TRBV7-9; D ambiguous. The CDR3 sequence is 14 residues long. V gave up 1 base and J gave up 5 bases, with 11 bases separating them. Per the germline V gene, CDR1 is SEHNR and CDR2 is FQNEAQ (reference sequence). Complete variable domain (other parts from reference TRBV7-9 and TRBJ2-5): DTGVSQNPRHKITKRGQNVTFRCDPISEHNRLYWYRQTLGQGPEFLTYFQNEAQLEKSRLLSDRFSAERPKGSFSTLEIQRTEQGDSAMYLCASSLDTGKETQYFGPGTRLLVL.

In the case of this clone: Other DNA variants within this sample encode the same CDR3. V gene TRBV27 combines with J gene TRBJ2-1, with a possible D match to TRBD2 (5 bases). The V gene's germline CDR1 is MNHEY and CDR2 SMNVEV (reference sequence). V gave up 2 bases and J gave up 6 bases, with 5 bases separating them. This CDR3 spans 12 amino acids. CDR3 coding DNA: TGTGCCAGCAGTTTAGGGAGCAATGAGCAGTTCTTC. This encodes CASSLGSNEQFF.

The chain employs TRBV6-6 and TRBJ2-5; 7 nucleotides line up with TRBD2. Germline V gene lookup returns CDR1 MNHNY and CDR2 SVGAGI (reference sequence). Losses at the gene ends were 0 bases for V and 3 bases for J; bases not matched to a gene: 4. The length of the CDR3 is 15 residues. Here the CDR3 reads CASSYSSLAEETQYF. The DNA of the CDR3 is TGTGCCAGCAGTTACTCGAGTCTAGCGGAAGAGACCCAGTACTTC.

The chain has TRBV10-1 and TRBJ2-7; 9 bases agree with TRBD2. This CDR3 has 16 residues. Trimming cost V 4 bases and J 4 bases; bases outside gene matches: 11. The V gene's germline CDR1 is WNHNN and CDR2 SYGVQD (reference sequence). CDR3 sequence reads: CASSVGLAGSFYEQYF. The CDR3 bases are TGCGCCAGCAGTGTGGGGCTAGCGGGATCTTTTTACGAGCAGTACTTC.

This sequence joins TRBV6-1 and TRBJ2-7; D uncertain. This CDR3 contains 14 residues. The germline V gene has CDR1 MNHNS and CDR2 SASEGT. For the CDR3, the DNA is TGTGCTTTTTTCAAGCAGAAGGCGGCATACGAGCAGTACTTC. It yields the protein CAFFKQKAAYEQYF.

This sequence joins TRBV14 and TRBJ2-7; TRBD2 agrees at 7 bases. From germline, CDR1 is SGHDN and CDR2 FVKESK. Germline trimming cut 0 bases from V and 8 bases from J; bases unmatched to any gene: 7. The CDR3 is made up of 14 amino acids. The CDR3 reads CASSQDWGRGQQYF. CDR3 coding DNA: TGTGCCAGCAGCCAAGATTGGGGGAGGGGACAGCAGTACTTC.

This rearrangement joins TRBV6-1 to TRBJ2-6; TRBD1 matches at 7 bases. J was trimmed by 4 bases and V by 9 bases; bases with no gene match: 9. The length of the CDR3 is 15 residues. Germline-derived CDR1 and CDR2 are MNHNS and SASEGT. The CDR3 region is CARSTGDSGANVLTF. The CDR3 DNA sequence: TGTGCCAGGAGTACAGGGGATAGCGGGGCCAACGTCCTGACTTTC.

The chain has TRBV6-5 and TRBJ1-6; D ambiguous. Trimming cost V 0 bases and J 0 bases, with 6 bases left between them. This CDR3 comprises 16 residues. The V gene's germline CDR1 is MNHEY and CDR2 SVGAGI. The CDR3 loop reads CASSYSRSSYNSPLHF. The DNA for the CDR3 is TGTGCCAGCAGTTACTCGAGGAGCTCCTATAATTCACCCCTCCACTTT.